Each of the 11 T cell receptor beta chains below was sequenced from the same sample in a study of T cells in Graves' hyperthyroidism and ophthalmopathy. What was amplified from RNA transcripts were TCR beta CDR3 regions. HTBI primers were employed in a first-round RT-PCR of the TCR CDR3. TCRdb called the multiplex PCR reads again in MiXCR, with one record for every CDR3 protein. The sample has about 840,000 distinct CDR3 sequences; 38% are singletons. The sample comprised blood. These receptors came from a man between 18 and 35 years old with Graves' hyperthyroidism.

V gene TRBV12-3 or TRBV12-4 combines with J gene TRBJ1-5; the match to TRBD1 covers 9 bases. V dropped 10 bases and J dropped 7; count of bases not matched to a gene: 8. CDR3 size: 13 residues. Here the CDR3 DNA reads TGTGCCACTCAGGACAGGGGACGGCAGCCCCAGCATTTT. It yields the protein CATQDRGRQPQHF.

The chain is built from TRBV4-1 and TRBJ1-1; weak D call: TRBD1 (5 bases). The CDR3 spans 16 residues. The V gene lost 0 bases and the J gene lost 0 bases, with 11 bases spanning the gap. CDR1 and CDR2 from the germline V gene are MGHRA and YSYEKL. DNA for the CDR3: TGCGCCAGCAGCCAAGAACGGGGACTTATGAACACTGAAGCTTTCTTT. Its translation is CASSQERGLMNTEAFF.

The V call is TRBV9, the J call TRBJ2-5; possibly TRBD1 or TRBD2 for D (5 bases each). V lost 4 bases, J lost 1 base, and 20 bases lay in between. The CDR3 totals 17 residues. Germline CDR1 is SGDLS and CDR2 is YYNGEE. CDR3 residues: CASSLGFRGDLQETQYF. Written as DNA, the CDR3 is TGTGCCAGCAGCTTAGGCTTTAGAGGGGACCTCCAAGAGACCCAGTACTTC. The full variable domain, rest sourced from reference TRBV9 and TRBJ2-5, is DSGVTQTPKHLITATGQRVTLRCSPRSGDLSVYWYQQSLDQGLQFLIQYYNGEERAKGNILERFSAQQFPDLHSELNLSSLELGDSALYFCASSLGFRGDLQETQYFGPGTRLLVL.

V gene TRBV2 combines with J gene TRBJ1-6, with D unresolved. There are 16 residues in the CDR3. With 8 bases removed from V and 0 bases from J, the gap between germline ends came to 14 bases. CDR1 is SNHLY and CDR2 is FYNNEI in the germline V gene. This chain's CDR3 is CASGTLKSSYNSPLHF. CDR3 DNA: TGTGCCAGCGGTACACTAAAAAGCTCCTATAATTCACCCCTCCACTTT.

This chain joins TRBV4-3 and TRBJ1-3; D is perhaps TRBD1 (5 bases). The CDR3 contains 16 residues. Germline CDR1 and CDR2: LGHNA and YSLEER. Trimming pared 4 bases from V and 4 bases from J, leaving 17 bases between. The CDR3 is CASSLNAGQSGNTIYF. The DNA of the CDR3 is TGCGCCAGCAGCCTAAACGCAGGGCAATCCGGAAACACCATATATTTT.

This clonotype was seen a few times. DNA for the CDR3: TGTGCCAGCAGCTTCGGGGGGGAAGACGAGCAGTACTTC. Translated, it gives CASSFGGEDEQYF. This sequence joins TRBV5-6 and TRBJ2-7; 8 bases align to TRBD2. V trimming: 2 bases; J trimming: 5 bases; junction bases outside the gene matches: 3. The CDR3 consists of 13 residues. Germline V CDR1 and CDR2: SGHDT, YYEEEE.

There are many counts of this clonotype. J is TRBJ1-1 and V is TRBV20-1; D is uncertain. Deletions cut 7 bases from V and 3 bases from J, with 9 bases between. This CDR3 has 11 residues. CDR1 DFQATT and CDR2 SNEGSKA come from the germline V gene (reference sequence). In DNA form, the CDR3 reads TGCAGTGGTCTTTTGGACACTGAAGCTTTCTTT. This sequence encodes CSGLLDTEAFF.

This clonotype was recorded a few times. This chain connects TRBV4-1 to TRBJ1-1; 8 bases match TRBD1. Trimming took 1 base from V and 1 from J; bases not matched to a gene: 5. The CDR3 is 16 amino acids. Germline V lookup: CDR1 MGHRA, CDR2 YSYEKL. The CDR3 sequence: CASSQGEQGGNTEAFF. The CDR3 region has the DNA TGCGCCAGCAGCCAAGGGGAACAGGGGGGGAACACTGAAGCTTTCTTT.

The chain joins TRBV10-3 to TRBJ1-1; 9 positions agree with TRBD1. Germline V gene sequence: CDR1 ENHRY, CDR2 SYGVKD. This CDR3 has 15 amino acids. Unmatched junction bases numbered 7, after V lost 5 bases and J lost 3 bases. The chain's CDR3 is CAISSGTGYDTEAFF. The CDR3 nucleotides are TGTGCCATCAGTTCCGGGACAGGGTATGACACTGAAGCTTTCTTT.

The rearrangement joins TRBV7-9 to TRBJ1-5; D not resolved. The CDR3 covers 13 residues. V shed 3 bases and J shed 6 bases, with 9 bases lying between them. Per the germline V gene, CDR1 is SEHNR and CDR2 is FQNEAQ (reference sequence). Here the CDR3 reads CASSFSEFQPQHF. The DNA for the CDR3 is TGTGCCAGCAGCTTTAGCGAGTTTCAGCCCCAGCATTTT.

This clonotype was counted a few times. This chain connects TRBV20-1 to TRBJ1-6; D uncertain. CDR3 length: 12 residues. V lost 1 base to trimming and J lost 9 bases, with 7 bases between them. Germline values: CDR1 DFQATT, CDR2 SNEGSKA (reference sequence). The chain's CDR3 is CSARGGSSPLHF. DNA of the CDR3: TGCAGTGCTAGAGGGGGTAGTTCACCCCTCCACTTT.